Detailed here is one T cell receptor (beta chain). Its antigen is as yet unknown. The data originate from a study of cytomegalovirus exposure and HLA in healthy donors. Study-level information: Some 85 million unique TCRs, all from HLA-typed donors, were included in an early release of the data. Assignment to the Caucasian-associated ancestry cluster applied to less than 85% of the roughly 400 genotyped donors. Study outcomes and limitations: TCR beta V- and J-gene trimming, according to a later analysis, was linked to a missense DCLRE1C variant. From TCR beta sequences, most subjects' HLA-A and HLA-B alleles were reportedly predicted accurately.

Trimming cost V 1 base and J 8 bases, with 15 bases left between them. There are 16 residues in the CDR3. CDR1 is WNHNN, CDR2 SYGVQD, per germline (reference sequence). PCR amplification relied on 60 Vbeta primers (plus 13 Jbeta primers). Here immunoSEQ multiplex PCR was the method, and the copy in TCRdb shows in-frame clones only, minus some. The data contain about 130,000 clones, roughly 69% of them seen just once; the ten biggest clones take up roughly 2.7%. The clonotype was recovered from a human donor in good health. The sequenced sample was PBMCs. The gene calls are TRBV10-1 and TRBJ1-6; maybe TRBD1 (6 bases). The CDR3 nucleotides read TGCGCCAGCAGTGAGTATCGGGGCAGGGGTTATTCACCCCTCCACTTT. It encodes CASSEYRGRGYSPLHF.